These T cell receptor beta chains were read from a single sample in a study of immune evolution from preneoplasia to lung adenocarcinoma. Generated by immunoSEQ multiplex PCR, the TCRdb table keeps only in-frame clones and is missing some. Among about 5,600 clones, over 65% were seen once, and the ten largest hold around 9.9%. The sequenced sample was FFPE lung adenocarcinoma in situ tissue. All receptors come from a person aged 60-79 years with lung adenocarcinoma. Both conserved end residues are part of each CDR3. Each record gives: V gene, D gene, J gene, CDR3 protein. D genes are given only for firm matches.

V: TRBV4-3; D: NA; J: TRBJ2-7; CDR3: CASSLTTSGASYEQYF
V: TRBV6-6; D: NA; J: TRBJ1-6; CDR3: CASSYSEGNSPLHF
V: TRBV11-2; D: TRBD1; J: TRBJ2-3; CDR3: CASSATGAISDTQYF
V: TRBV9; D: TRBD2; J: TRBJ2-1; CDR3: CASSASGSSYNEQFF
V: TRBV5-1; D: NA; J: TRBJ1-6; CDR3: CARIRAPGSPLHF
V: TRBV7-2; D: NA; J: TRBJ2-4; CDR3: CASSLGLAKNIQYF
V: TRBV30; D: NA; J: TRBJ2-7; CDR3: CAWSVLKGLRAYEQYF
V: TRBV18; D: TRBD2; J: TRBJ2-7; CDR3: CASSPPSGSGGAYRVPPAYEQYF
V: TRBV10-3; D: TRBD1; J: TRBJ1-1; CDR3: CAISGTGDVEAFF
V: TRBV19; D: TRBD1; J: TRBJ1-2; CDR3: CASSIAGGVYGYTF
V: TRBV10-3; D: NA; J: TRBJ2-7; CDR3: CAISSGHGAYEQYF
V: TRBV30; D: TRBD1; J: TRBJ1-1; CDR3: CAWMTGGFGEAFF
V: TRBV7-7; D: NA; J: TRBJ2-3; CDR3: CASSLGPDITDTQYF
V: TRBV28; D: TRBD2; J: TRBJ2-5; CDR3: CASSFLNGREEGPETQYF
V: TRBV6-5; D: NA; J: TRBJ1-2; CDR3: CASSYLFGDSGYGYTF
V: TRBV11-3; D: NA; J: TRBJ2-3; CDR3: CASSLYDTQYF
V: TRBV2; D: TRBD1; J: TRBJ2-1; CDR3: CASSERGWQGVWQFF
V: TRBV28; D: TRBD1; J: TRBJ1-2; CDR3: CASSFIGTGYTNYGYTF
V: TRBV23-1; D: TRBD1; J: TRBJ1-3; CDR3: CASSQRTGGGGNTIYF
V: TRBV7-9; D: NA; J: TRBJ1-5; CDR3: CASSSGGDGNQPQHF
V: TRBV5-1; D: TRBD1; J: TRBJ1-2; CDR3: CASSLGQGLAARGTF
V: TRBV4-1; D: NA; J: TRBJ2-3; CDR3: CASRQILSVGTDTQYF
V: TRBV6-5; D: NA; J: TRBJ2-3; CDR3: CATRSPGRTDTQYF
V: TRBV2; D: NA; J: TRBJ2-7; CDR3: CASSGRPYEQYF
V: TRBV2; D: TRBD2; J: TRBJ2-5; CDR3: CASTSTGRVETQYF
V: TRBV7-2; D: NA; J: TRBJ1-2; CDR3: CASSLSEDGGYTF
V: TRBV7-9; D: TRBD1; J: TRBJ2-7; CDR3: CASSLGTTGGYEQYF
V: TRBV25-1; D: TRBD1; J: TRBJ1-1; CDR3: CASSEYPGGLITEAFF
V: TRBV27; D: NA; J: TRBJ1-6; CDR3: CASSLLGTTRNSPLHF
V: TRBV6-5; D: NA; J: TRBJ2-2; CDR3: CASSEPGSTGELFF
V: TRBV27; D: TRBD2; J: TRBJ2-3; CDR3: CASSQTSGGAGFTDTQYF
V: TRBV5-1; D: NA; J: TRBJ2-5; CDR3: CASRPAQAQETQYF
V: TRBV7-7; D: NA; J: TRBJ2-2; CDR3: CAIRPFTNTGELFF
V: TRBV7-8; D: NA; J: TRBJ2-1; CDR3: CASSFRTNSYNEQFF
V: TRBV11-3; D: NA; J: TRBJ2-2; CDR3: CASRGGPNTGELFF
V: TRBV9; D: TRBD2; J: TRBJ2-5; CDR3: CASSAGGGSGETQYF
V: TRBV5-1; D: TRBD2; J: TRBJ2-5; CDR3: CASSLASGISGGQETQYF
V: TRBV7-2; D: NA; J: TRBJ2-1; CDR3: CASRITAASYNEQFF
V: TRBV5-1; D: NA; J: TRBJ2-1; CDR3: CASCRGGDSYNEQFF
V: TRBV5-1; D: TRBD1; J: TRBJ1-2; CDR3: CASSTLTGVDGYTF
V: TRBV6-5; D: NA; J: TRBJ2-7; CDR3: CASSYGEDYEQYF
V: TRBV5-6; D: TRBD1; J: TRBJ2-2; CDR3: CASSLPSPGPGQGAGELFF
V: TRBV9; D: NA; J: TRBJ2-5; CDR3: CASSPVGGSQETQYF
V: TRBV27; D: NA; J: TRBJ1-2; CDR3: CASSTQKNYGYTF
V: TRBV18; D: TRBD2; J: TRBJ2-6; CDR3: CASSPPSGRGGPTSSGANVLTF
V: TRBV6-5; D: NA; J: TRBJ1-3; CDR3: CASSYGQGSGNTIYF
V: TRBV11-2; D: TRBD1; J: TRBJ2-7; CDR3: CASSSGTGMYEQYF
V: TRBV6-6; D: NA; J: TRBJ1-2; CDR3: CASSLTANYGYTF
V: TRBV6-5; D: NA; J: TRBJ1-6; CDR3: CASRLEQNLNSPLHF
V: TRBV28; D: NA; J: TRBJ1-6; CDR3: CASRPDSYNSPLHF
V: TRBV5-5; D: NA; J: TRBJ1-5; CDR3: CASSLGSWNQPQHF
V: TRBV5-6; D: NA; J: TRBJ2-3; CDR3: CASSPPWNTQYF
V: TRBV5-6; D: NA; J: TRBJ1-5; CDR3: CASSFWDSNQPQHF
V: TRBV2; D: TRBD1; J: TRBJ1-2; CDR3: CASRDRNTDGYTF
V: TRBV5-6; D: TRBD2; J: TRBJ2-5; CDR3: CASSIAGQETQYF
V: TRBV5-5; D: NA; J: TRBJ1-1; CDR3: CASSFEGTNTEAFF
V: TRBV7-3; D: NA; J: TRBJ2-1; CDR3: CASSLQDRDNEQFF
V: TRBV28; D: TRBD2; J: TRBJ2-1; CDR3: CASGTSGGANRNEQFF
V: TRBV7-6; D: TRBD1; J: TRBJ1-1; CDR3: CASSRQGLNTEAFF
V: TRBV28; D: TRBD1; J: TRBJ2-7; CDR3: CASSSTTTGGYEQYF